The 6 T cell receptor beta chains below come from one sample, sequenced in a study of blood T cell repertoires in COVID-19. The repertoire was sequenced with immunoSEQ multiplex PCR; TCRdb's copy has only in-frame clones and lacks some. The sample holds over 80,000 clones, roughly nine tenths seen once. The sample consisted of peripheral blood. The receptors originated from a human donor with active COVID-19. The donor label of this sample is uncertain.

The rearrangement links TRBV12-2 to TRBJ2-3; the table's D call, TRBD2, has no DNA check behind it. TRBV12-2 is a recognized pseudogene. There are 18 residues in the CDR3. The DNA of the CDR3 is TGTGCAAGTCGCTTAGTGTCCCAGCGGGGGGGGGTCACAGATACGCAGTATTTT. It encodes CASRLVSQRGGVTDTQYF.

To note about this clone: At the DNA level, this CDR3 is encoded by other sequences in the same sample as well. The chain couples TRBV7-3 to TRBJ2-2; D is perhaps TRBD2 (5 bases). Germline CDR1 and CDR2: SGHTA and FQGTGA. The V end lost 4 bases, the J end lost 8 bases, and 14 bases lay between the germline ends. The CDR3 spans 14 residues. In DNA form, the CDR3 reads TGTGCCAGCAGCTCCAATTCCAGGACTGGGGAGCTGTTTTTT. It yields the protein CASSSNSRTGELFF.

This chain uses TRBV4-1 with TRBJ1-2; 12 bases are shared with TRBD1. Germline lookup yields CDR1 MGHRA and CDR2 YSYEKL. The J segment lost 0 bases and the V segment lost 2 bases, leaving 7 bases of the junction unmatched. The CDR3 contains 18 residues. The CDR3 nucleotides are TGCGCCAGCAGCCAATTACCGGGACAGGGGGCGGCTAACTATGGCTACACCTTC. Translating gives CASSQLPGQGAANYGYTF.

The chain employs TRBV19 and TRBJ2-5, with 7 bases lining up with TRBD2. Germline CDR1 and CDR2: LNHDA and SQIVND (reference sequence). J lost 0 bases, V lost 5 bases, and 6 bases had no gene match. The CDR3 spans 15 residues. CDR3 nucleotide sequence: TGTGCCAGTAGTCTTGGGCGGGGGTACCAAGAGACCCAGTACTTC. It specifies CASSLGRGYQETQYF.

The chain employs TRBV7-9 and TRBJ2-3; D is possibly TRBD2 (6 bases). CDR1 is SEHNR and CDR2 is FQNEAQ in the germline V gene (reference sequence). V lost 4 bases, J lost 5 bases, and 10 bases lay in between. The CDR3 length is 13 residues. The CDR3 region is CASSYHGGDTQYF. DNA of the CDR3: TGTGCCAGCAGCTACCACGGGGGAGATACGCAGTATTTT.

The chain combines TRBV2 with TRBJ2-1, with TRBD1 as a possible D gene (6 bases). Germline CDR1 and CDR2: SNHLY and FYNNEI. This CDR3 region has 13 residues. The germline V and J ends were trimmed by 6 bases and 4 bases, with 10 bases remaining between them. The CDR3 DNA follows: TGTGCCAGCAGCCAGGGGTTGTACAATGAGCAGTTCTTC. This translates into CASSQGLYNEQFF.